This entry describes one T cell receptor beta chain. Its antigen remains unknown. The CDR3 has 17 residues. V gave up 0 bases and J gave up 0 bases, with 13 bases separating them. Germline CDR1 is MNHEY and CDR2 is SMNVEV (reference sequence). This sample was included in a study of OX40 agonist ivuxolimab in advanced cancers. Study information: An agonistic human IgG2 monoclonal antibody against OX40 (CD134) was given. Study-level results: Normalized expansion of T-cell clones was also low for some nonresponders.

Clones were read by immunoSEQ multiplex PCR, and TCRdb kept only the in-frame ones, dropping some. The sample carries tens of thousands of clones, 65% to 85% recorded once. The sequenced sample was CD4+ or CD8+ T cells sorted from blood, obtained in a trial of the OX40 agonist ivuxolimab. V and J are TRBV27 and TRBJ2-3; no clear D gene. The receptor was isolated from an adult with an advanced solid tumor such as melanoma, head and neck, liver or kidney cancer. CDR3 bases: TGTGCCAGCAGTTTATCACCCCCATCCACTAGCACAGATACGCAGTATTTT. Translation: CASSLSPPSTSTDTQYF.